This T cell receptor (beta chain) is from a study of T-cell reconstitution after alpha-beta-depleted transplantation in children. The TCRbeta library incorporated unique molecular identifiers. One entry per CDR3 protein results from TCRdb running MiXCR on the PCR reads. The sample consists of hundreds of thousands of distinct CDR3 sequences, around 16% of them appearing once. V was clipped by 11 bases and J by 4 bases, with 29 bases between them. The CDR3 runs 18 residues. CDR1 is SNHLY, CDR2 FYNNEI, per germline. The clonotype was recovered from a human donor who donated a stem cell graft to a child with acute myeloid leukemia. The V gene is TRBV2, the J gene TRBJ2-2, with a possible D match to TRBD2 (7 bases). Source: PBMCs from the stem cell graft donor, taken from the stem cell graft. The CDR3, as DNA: TGTGCCTGCTGCTTCGTGGTCGGGGGGCGTAGCACCACCGGGGAGCTGTTTTTT. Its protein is CACCFVVGGRSTTGELFF.